The 9 T cell receptor beta chains listed next were all sequenced from one sample in a study of Graves' ophthalmopathy and Graves' hyperthyroidism. Amplifying from RNA transcripts, the study obtained TCR beta CDR3 regions. First-round RT-PCR with HTBI primers preceded a second-round multiplex PCR. TCRdb called the multiplex PCR reads again in MiXCR, with one record for every CDR3 protein. The sample lists 300,000 or so distinct CDR3 sequences; 15% to 20% were seen once. Sequencing input: peripheral blood. These receptor sequences come from an adult man with Graves' ophthalmopathy.

This clonotype came up many times. An end of the junction differs from the germline gene, which may be a read error. The CDR3 DNA sequence: TGCGCCAGCAGCTTGTTCGGGGATACTCAAGAGACCCAGCACTTC. Translated, it gives CASSLFGDTQETQHF. The chain is built from TRBV5-1 and TRBJ2-5; maybe TRBD2 (5 bases). CDR3 length: 15 amino acids. Germline V gives CDR1 SGHRS, CDR2 YFSETQ.

This clonotype was detected ten times or more. The V gene is TRBV27, the J gene TRBJ2-5, with TRBD2 as a possible D gene (5 bases). Trimming pared 3 bases from V and 5 bases from J, leaving 13 bases between. The CDR3 runs to 14 residues. The germline CDR1 and CDR2 sequences are MNHEY and SMNVEV (reference sequence). CDR3 sequence reads: CASSFGGGRETQYF. In DNA form, the CDR3 reads TGTGCCAGCAGTTTCGGAGGAGGTCGGGAGACCCAGTACTTC.

This clonotype has at least ten counts. This chain uses TRBV30 with TRBJ1-6, with no clear D. Germline-derived CDR1 and CDR2 are GTSNPN and SVGIG (reference sequence). There are 10 residues in the CDR3. V lost 2 bases, J lost 11 bases, and 4 bases lay in between. CDR3 bases: TGTGCCTGGAGTAGACCACCCCTCCACTTT. Its protein product is CAWSRPPLHF. Variable domain in full (rest from reference TRBV30 and TRBJ1-6): SQTIHQWPATLVQPVGSPLSLECTVEGTSNPNLYWYRQAAGRGLQLLFYSVGIGQISSEVPQNLSASRPQDRQFILSSKKLLLSDSGFYLCAWSRPPLHFGNGTRLTVT.

This clonotype was observed at least ten times. The gene calls are TRBV29-1 and TRBJ2-7; TRBD1 or TRBD2 may be the D gene (5 bases each). Between the trimmed V and J ends, which lost 7 bases and 0 bases, there was a span of 13 bases. Germline CDR1 reads SQVTM; CDR2 reads ANQGSEA. CDR3 length: 13 amino acids. The CDR3 DNA reads as TGCAGCGGCCGGGACCGAAGCTCCTACGAGCAGTACTTC. Protein: CSGRDRSSYEQYF.

This clonotype was seen repeatedly, ten times or more. V gene TRBV15 combines with J gene TRBJ2-5; a possible D gene is TRBD1 (6 bases). The CDR3 runs 15 residues. From germline, CDR1 is LNHNV and CDR2 YYDKDF (reference sequence). The V gene lost 2 bases and the J gene lost 3 bases, with 13 bases spanning the gap. CDR3 in DNA: TGTGCCACCAGCAGATCGGGACATGTAAAAGAGACCCAGTACTTC. It translates to CATSRSGHVKETQYF.

CDR3 sequence: CASRDIHSNQPQHF. DNA for the CDR3: TGTGCCAGCCGGGACATCCATAGCAATCAGCCCCAGCATTTT. This chain uses TRBV28 with TRBJ1-5, with TRBD1 as a possible D gene (6 bases). V was clipped by 8 bases and J by 0 bases, with 11 bases between them. CDR1 is MDHEN and CDR2 is SYDVKM in the germline V gene. This CDR3 has 14 residues.

This clonotype came up many times. The CDR3 DNA sequence: TGCGCCAGCAGCCAAGATGGGGGGTGGAACACTGAAGCTTTCTTT. Encoded protein: CASSQDGGWNTEAFF. This sequence joins TRBV4-3 and TRBJ1-1; possible D gene TRBD1, 5 bases. The V end was cut by 0 bases, the J end by 1 base, with 9 bases between. This CDR3 is 15 amino acids long. CDR1 and CDR2 (germline): LGHNA, YSLEER.

This clonotype was detected ten times or more. The V gene is TRBV29-1, the J gene TRBJ1-1; D is uncertain. Germline loops: CDR1 SQVTM, CDR2 ANQGSEA. The CDR3 extends over 12 amino acids. V was shortened by 7 bases and J by 10 bases, with 19 bases between the two germline ends. CDR3 loop: CSDYEKTLGAFF. The CDR3 bases are TGCAGCGACTACGAGAAAACGCTAGGAGCTTTCTTT.

The rearrangement joins TRBV6-2 or TRBV6-3 to TRBJ2-7; TRBD1 or TRBD2 may be the D gene (5 bases each). This CDR3 has 14 residues. CDR1 is MNHEY, CDR2 SVGEGT, per germline. Trimming took 4 bases from V and 2 from J, leaving 12 bases between them. In DNA, the CDR3 is TGTGCCAGCAGTTCCCGGGACGGAGCCTACGAGCAGTACTTC. Its protein product is CASSSRDGAYEQYF.